Here is one T cell receptor (beta chain) with its context. What this receptor recognizes is not known. Base-call qualities are not available, and no considerably larger clone is one nucleotide away. At diagnosis, peripheral blood, uninvolved tumor-adjacent lung and tumor were collected and were preserved as a mix of fresh-frozen and FFPE material. For TCR repertoire profiling, blood samples were analyzed in the form of peripheral blood mononuclear cells. The record originates from a study of T cells in localized non-small cell lung cancer (dated by TCRdb to about 2020). Context from the whole study: Comparing tumors with uninvolved tumor-adjacent lungs, the study looked at the T cell repertoires of over 200 patients with early-stage NSCLC. All 250 or so NSCLC patients in the cohort were treatment-naive and had localized lung tumors that were resected. Of the NSCLC patients, 129 were male and some 97 were female, and the mean age was around 70 years. Results and caveats for the whole study, not just this receptor: Longer overall survival was associated with higher blood T cell density, whereas shorter survival was associated with higher adjacent-lung clonality. Of the top 100 tumor clones, a median of roughly 53 were detected in paired uninvolved adjacent lung; some 28 were also among that lung's top 100. Uninvolved tumor-adjacent lung showed the highest T cell clonality, higher than tumor, which suggests more focused antigenic responses in the uninvolved tumor-adjacent lung. Because the study design was exploratory, TCR variables were selected using unadjusted p-values without false-discovery rate correction. Multi-region tumor sequencing was not performed, so intratumor heterogeneity could not be excluded.

The CDR3 contains 15 residues, cysteine and phenylalanine counted. CDR3 DNA only is kept here, 45 bases in frame from base 1. The junction carries 8 bases between V and J, which are trimmed by 0 bases and 1 base respectively. The germline V gene encodes CDR1 SGHNT and CDR2 YYREEE (reference sequence). TCR beta CDR3 regions were sequenced from DNA using the immunoSEQ Assay. As for the authors' bioinformatics: T cell density was computed as TCR beta template counts normalized to usable DNA estimated by amplifying housekeeping genes. Richness was estimated using the preseqR package, with extrapolation to 400,000 templates for PBMC samples and to 120,000 templates for tissue samples. Clonality was defined as one minus Pielou's evenness. Tissue-enriched TCRs were identified by differential abundance testing using productive amino-acid clonotypes, minimum total count 5 and alpha 0.1. The Jaccard Index and the Morisita Overlap Index were used to measure repertoire overlap between compartments. GLIPH grouped TCR beta CDR3s together with public tetramer-defined viral CDR3s, and a viral motif had to include at least three viral sequences and show V-gene enrichment. TCRdb took over this immuneACCESS table, retaining in-frame rearrangements with V and J assigned. Such tables are incomplete; in checked studies, under half of the missing clones stem from an unresolved V gene, and the remainder is unexplained. V, J and clone size were drawn from that table, and D and trimming were deduced from the DNA. The sample table lists about 40,000 clones, around 86% of them with a count of one. The ten largest clones represent about 3.5% of the sample.

The receptor comes from a man aged 18 to 49 with stage I lung adenocarcinoma. Sequencing used peripheral blood, obtained before any cancer treatment. The receptor chain draws on TRBV5-4 and TRBJ2-1; no D gene call is confident. CDR3 protein: CASSLEQPSYNEQFF. The nucleotide sequence is TGTGCCAGCAGCTTGGAACAGCCTTCCTACAATGAGCAGTTCTTC.